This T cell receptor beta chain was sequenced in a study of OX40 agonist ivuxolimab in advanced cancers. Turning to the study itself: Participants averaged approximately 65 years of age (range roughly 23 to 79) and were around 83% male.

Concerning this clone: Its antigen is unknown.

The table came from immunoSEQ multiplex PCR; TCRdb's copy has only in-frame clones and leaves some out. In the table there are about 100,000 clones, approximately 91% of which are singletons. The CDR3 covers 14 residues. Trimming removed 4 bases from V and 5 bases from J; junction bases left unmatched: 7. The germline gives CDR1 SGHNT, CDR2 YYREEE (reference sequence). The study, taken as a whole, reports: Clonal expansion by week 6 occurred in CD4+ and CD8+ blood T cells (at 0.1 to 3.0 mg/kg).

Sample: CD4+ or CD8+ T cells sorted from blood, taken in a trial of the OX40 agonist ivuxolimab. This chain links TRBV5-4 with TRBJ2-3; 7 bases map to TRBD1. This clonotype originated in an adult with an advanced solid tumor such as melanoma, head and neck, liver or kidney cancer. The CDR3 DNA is TGTGCCAGCAGCCCCTGGACAGGTGGAGATACGCAGTATTTT. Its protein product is CASSPWTGGDTQYF.